This T cell receptor beta chain was identified in a study of T cell repertoires in cytomegalovirus infection. Study results and limitations: HLA-C-restricted TCR beta clonotypes specific for CMV led the ex vivo response.

MiXCR, run by TCRdb on the reads, gives a single entry per CDR3 protein. The sample consists of 86,000 or so distinct CDR3 sequences, roughly a quarter of them appearing once. Germline V gene lookup returns CDR1 MNHEY and CDR2 SVGEGT. This CDR3 spans 15 amino acids. V lost 6 bases to trimming and J lost 4 bases; unmatched junction nucleotides: 7. This clonotype has at least ten counts. The antigen is not known. The origin of this receptor is a human donor in good health (CMV status not recorded). Some clones in this sample may be carry-over from other donors' samples. The sequenced sample was CD8+ T cells from cultured PBMCs, obtained from culture after CMV antigen stimulation. This sequence joins TRBV6-2 or TRBV6-3 and TRBJ2-3; 10 bases align to TRBD2. The CDR3 sequence: CASRDGTSDADTQYF. CDR3 DNA sequence: TGTGCCAGCAGAGACGGGACTAGCGACGCAGATACGCAGTATTTT.